This TCR beta chain emerged from a study of blood T cell repertoires in COVID-19 (dated by TCRdb to about 2020). Looking at the study overall: The collaborator samples originated in the United States, Italy and Spain and spanned the acute and convalescent phases of COVID-19. The material from the prospective study consisted of cDNA or gDNA derived from T cells, B-cell-depleted T cells, or PBMCs. Subjects who had been exposed to COVID-19, were actively infected with it, or had recovered from it provided the deeply sampled blood TCRbeta repertoires that made up the dataset. A freely available public database, intended as a resource for researchers studying the immune response to SARS-CoV-2, is where the repertoires were released. Samples were obtained from the ongoing ImmuneRACE study (first 160 participants) and from 1,200 or so subjects provided by 6 global collaborators. Sample metadata almost always included a de-identified subject ID, COVID-19 status, age in years and sex. Where available, HLA class I and class II types were taken from metadata supplied by the sample provider and were not determined by assay-based typing. What the study reported, not specific to this receptor: The quantity of clinical and demographic metadata differed by source and by participant and was supplied without curation.

With respect to this clone: Its antigen remains unidentified. No base-level quality is on record; no much larger clone is a single base apart.

TCRbeta CDR3 regions were amplified from genomic DNA by means of the immunoSEQ Assay, a bias-controlled multiplex PCR. From the authors' description of their analysis: Within the assay, amplification of reference gene primers was used to estimate how many nucleated cells each sample contained. Sequence reads were collapsed and filtered to measure the absolute abundance of every unique TCRbeta CDR3 rearrangement. For each sample, productive Simpson clonality was calculated as the square root of Simpson's diversity index over productive rearrangements. Entries here come from immuneACCESS through TCRdb and include only in-frame sequences with V and J called. Some clones fail to appear in such tables; in the studies checked, an unresolved V gene covers under half of the shortfall, and the cause of the remainder is unknown. Clonal size and the V and J genes are those of that table, whereas D and trimming came from the DNA. The sample contains about 130,000 clones, around three quarters of them found a single time. The top ten constitute 37% of the sample.

Each collaborating institution followed its own protocols to collect whole blood in K2EDTA tubes. For TCRbeta analysis, collaborators shipped samples in one of three forms: frozen whole blood, isolated PBMCs, or DNA extracted from either of those sample types. Sequencing was done on a sample of peripheral blood. The receptor's source is a man in his forties or fifties with active or convalescent COVID-19.

The CDR3 reads as follows: CASSRDRWQAYEQYF. The DNA sequence is given as TGTGCCAGCAGCCGAGACAGGTGGCAAGCCTACGAGCAGTACTTC. The chain is made from TRBV7-8 and TRBJ2-7; matching of 6 bases hints at TRBD1 as the D gene. Taken from the germline V gene, the CDR1 and CDR2 loops are SGHVS and FQNEAQ. V drops 5 bases and J drops 2 bases, leaving 16 bases in between. From the cysteine up to the phenylalanine, the CDR3 has a length of 15 residues. The entry retains the CDR3 DNA only, 45 bases that are in frame from base 1.